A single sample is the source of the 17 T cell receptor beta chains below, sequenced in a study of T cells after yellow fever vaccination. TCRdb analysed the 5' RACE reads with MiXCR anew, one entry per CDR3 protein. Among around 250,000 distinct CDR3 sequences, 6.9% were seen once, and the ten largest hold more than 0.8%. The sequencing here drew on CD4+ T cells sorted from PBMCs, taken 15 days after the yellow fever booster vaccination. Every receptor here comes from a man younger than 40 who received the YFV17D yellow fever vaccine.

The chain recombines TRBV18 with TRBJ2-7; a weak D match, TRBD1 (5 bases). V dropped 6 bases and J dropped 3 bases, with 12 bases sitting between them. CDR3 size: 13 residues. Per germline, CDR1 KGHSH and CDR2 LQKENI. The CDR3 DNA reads TGTGCCAGCTCGTCAGGGCTGGACTACGAGCAGTACTTC. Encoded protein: CASSSGLDYEQYF.

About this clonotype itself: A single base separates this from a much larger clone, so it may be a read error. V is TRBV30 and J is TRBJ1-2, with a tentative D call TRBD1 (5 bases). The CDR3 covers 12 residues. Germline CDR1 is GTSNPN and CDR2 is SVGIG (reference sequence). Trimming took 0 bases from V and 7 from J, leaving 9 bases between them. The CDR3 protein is CAWSVTGCGYTF. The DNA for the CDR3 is TGTGCCTGGAGTGTAACAGGTTGTGGCTACACCTTC.

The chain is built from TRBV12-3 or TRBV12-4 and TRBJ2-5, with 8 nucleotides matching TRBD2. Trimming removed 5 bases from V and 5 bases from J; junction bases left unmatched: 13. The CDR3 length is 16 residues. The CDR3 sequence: CASSNLAGGGYETQYF. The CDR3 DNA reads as TGTGCCAGCAGTAATTTGGCGGGAGGAGGATACGAGACCCAGTACTTC.

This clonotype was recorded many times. CDR3 loop: CSARSGTSQYEQYF. As DNA, the CDR3 is TGCAGTGCTAGATCCGGGACTTCTCAATACGAGCAGTACTTC. V gene TRBV20-1 combines with J gene TRBJ2-7, with D perhaps TRBD2 (6 bases). Trimming removed 2 bases at V and 4 bases at J, with 15 bases between. The CDR3 length is 14 residues. Looked up from germline, CDR1 is DFQATT and CDR2 is SNEGSKA (reference sequence).

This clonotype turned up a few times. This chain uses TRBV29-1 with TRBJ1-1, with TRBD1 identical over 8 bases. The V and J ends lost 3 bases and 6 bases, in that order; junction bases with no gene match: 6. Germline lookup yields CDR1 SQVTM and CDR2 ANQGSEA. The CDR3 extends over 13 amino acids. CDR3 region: CSVDQDRAAEAFF. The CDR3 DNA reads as TGCAGCGTTGATCAGGACAGGGCCGCTGAAGCTTTCTTT.

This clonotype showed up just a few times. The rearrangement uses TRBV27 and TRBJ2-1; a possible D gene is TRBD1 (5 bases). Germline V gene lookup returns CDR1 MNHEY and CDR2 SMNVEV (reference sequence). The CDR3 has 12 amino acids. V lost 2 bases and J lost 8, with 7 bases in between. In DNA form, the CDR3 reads TGTGCCAGCAGTTTACAAGGGGATGAGCAGTTCTTC. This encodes CASSLQGDEQFF.

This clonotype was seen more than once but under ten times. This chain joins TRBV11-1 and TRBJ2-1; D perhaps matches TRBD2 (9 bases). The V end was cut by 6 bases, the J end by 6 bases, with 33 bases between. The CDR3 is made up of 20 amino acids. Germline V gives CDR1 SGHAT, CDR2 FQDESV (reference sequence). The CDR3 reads CASSQVAGQAGGRAFNEQFF. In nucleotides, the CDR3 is TGTGCCAGCAGTCAAGTAGCGGGACAGGCTGGCGGGAGGGCCTTCAATGAGCAGTTCTTC.

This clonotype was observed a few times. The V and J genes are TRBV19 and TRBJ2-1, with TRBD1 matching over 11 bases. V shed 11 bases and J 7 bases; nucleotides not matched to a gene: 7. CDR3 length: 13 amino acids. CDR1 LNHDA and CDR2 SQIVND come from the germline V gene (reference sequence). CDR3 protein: CAARGQGVNEQFF. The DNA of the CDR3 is TGTGCCGCAAGGGGACAGGGGGTGAATGAGCAGTTCTTC.

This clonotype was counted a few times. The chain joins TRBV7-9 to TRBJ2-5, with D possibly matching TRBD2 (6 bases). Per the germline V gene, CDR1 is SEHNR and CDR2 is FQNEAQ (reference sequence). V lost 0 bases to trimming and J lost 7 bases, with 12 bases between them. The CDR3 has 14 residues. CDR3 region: CASSLAKAEGTQYF. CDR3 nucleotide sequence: TGTGCCAGCAGCTTAGCTAAGGCGGAGGGGACCCAGTACTTC.

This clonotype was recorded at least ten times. The CDR3 coding sequence is TGTGCCAGCAGCTTCAGACTTGCGAACACCGGGGAGCTGTTTTTT. Residues: CASSFRLANTGELFF. The V call is TRBV7-2, the J call TRBJ2-2; D is unresolved. This CDR3 has 15 residues. The germline V gene encodes CDR1 SGHTA and CDR2 FQGNSA. V was trimmed by 3 bases and J by 0 bases, leaving 8 bases between them.

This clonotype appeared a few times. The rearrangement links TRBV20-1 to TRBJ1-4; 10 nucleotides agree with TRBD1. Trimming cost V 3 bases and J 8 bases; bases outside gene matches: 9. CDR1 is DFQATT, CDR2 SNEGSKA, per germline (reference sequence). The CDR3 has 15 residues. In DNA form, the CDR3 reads TGCAGTGCTAGTGTGGCGGGACAGGGGAACGAAAAACTGTTTTTT. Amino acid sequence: CSASVAGQGNEKLFF.

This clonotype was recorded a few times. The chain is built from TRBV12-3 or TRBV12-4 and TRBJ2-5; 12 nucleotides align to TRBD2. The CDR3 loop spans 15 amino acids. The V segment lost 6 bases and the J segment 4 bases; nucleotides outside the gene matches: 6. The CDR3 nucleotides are TGTGCCAGCAGCAACGGACTAGCGGGAAGAGAGACCCAGTACTTC. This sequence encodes CASSNGLAGRETQYF.

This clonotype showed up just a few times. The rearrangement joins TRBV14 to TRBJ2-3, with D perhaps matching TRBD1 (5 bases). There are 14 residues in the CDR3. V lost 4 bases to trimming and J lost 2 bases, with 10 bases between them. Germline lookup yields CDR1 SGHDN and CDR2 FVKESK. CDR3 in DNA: TGTGCCAGCAGCCGCAGGGATTACACAGATACGCAGTATTTT. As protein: CASSRRDYTDTQYF.

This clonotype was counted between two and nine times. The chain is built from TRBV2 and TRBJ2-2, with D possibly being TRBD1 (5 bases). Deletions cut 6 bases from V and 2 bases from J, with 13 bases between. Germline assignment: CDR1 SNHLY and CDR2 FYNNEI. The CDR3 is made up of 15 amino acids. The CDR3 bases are TGTGCCAGCAGGTGGGCAGGGCCCAACACCGGGGAGCTGTTTTTT. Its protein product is CASRWAGPNTGELFF.

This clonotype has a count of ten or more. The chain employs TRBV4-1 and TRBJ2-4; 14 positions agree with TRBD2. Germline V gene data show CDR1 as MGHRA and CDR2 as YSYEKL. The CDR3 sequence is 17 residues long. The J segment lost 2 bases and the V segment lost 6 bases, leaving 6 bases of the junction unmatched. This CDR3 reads CASSGTSGGGTKNIQYF. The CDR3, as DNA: TGCGCCAGCAGTGGGACTAGCGGGGGTGGGACCAAAAACATTCAGTACTTC.

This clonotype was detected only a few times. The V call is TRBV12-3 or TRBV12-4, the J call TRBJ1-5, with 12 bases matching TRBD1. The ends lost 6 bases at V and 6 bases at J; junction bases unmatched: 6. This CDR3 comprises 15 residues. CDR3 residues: CASSLGQGAFQPQHF. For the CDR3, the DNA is TGTGCCAGCAGCCTGGGACAGGGGGCATTTCAGCCCCAGCATTTT.

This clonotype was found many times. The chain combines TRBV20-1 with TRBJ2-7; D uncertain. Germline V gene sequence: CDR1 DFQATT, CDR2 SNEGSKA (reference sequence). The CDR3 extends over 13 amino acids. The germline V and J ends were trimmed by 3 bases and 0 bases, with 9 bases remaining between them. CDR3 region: CSARDTGSYEQYF. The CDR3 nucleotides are TGCAGTGCTAGGGATACTGGCTCCTACGAGCAGTACTTC.